A single sample is the source of the 26 T cell receptor beta chains below, sequenced in a study of blood T cell repertoires in COVID-19. The repertoire was sequenced with immunoSEQ multiplex PCR; TCRdb's copy has only in-frame clones and lacks some. The sample has about 110,000 clones, just under 90% seen once. The sample comprised peripheral blood. The receptors originated from a human donor in a cohort sampled during active COVID-19.

The rearrangement uses TRBV19 and TRBJ2-7; no clear D gene. Germline V gene data show CDR1 as LNHDA and CDR2 as SQIVND (reference sequence). V lost 2 bases to trimming and J lost 2 bases, with 10 bases between them. The CDR3 totals 14 residues. The CDR3 bases are TGTGCCAGTAGTATACGGGTAAACACCTACGAGCAGTACTTC. Its translation: CASSIRVNTYEQYF.

The chain has TRBV5-1 and TRBJ1-1; perhaps TRBD1 as D (5 bases). The CDR3 consists of 13 residues. The V gene's germline CDR1 is SGHRS and CDR2 YFSETQ. V gave up 4 bases and J gave up 7 bases, with 14 bases separating them. The CDR3 here is CASSPRGPREAFF. The CDR3 DNA reads TGCGCCAGCAGCCCAAGGGGTCCTCGTGAAGCTTTCTTT.

This clone was detected only once. The chain carries TRBV18 and TRBJ2-2; 9 bases fit TRBD2. Germline trimming cut 6 bases from V and 4 bases from J; bases unmatched to any gene: 9. CDR1 KGHSH and CDR2 LQKENI come from the germline V gene. This CDR3 comprises 16 residues. Here the CDR3 reads CASSGVAGVSTGELFF. The CDR3 region has the DNA TGTGCCAGCTCGGGCGTAGCGGGAGTGAGCACCGGGGAGCTGTTTTTT.

The chain couples TRBV11-2 to TRBJ1-2, with a tentative D call TRBD1 (5 bases). Germline CDR1 is SGHAT and CDR2 is FQNNGV. Trimming shortened V by 6 bases and J by 2 bases, and 10 bases separated the two germline ends. The CDR3 is 13 residues long. DNA for the CDR3: TGTGCCAGCAGTTTTAGACAGAACTATGGCTACACCTTC. It encodes CASSFRQNYGYTF.

The rearrangement uses TRBV13 and TRBJ2-2, with 7 positions matching TRBD2. Per the germline V gene, CDR1 is PRHDT and CDR2 is FYEKMQ (reference sequence). V shed 10 bases, J shed 4 bases, and the junction held 12 bases outside the gene matches. This CDR3 has 15 residues. CDR3 residues: CATDPRGSITGELFF. CDR3 sequence (DNA): TGTGCCACCGACCCGCGCGGGAGTATCACCGGGGAGCTGTTTTTT.

The gene calls are TRBV7-2 and TRBJ2-7; TRBD2 agrees at 7 bases. From germline, CDR1 is SGHTA and CDR2 FQGNSA. The CDR3 sequence is 15 residues long. Trimming removed 0 bases from V and 3 bases from J; junction bases left unmatched: 5. The DNA of the CDR3 is TGTGCCAGCAGCTTAGCGGGAGGGCCGGGCTACGAGCAGTACTTC. Translating it yields CASSLAGGPGYEQYF. Looking up the rest from reference TRBV7-2 and TRBJ2-7 gives the full variable domain: GAGVSQSPSNKVTEKGKDVELRCDPISGHTALYWYRQSLGQGLEFLIYFQGNSAPDKSGLPSDRFSAERTGGSVSTLTIQRTQQEDSAVYLCASSLAGGPGYEQYFGPGTRLTVT.

The rearrangement uses TRBV19 and TRBJ2-7, with 9 bases that match TRBD1. V shed 4 bases and J 1 base; nucleotides not matched to a gene: 8. Per the germline V gene, CDR1 is LNHDA and CDR2 is SQIVND (reference sequence). The CDR3 runs to 16 residues. The CDR3 region has the DNA TGTGCCAGTAGTACTCACTCCGGACAGGGGTCCTACGAGCAGTACTTC. Translating gives CASSTHSGQGSYEQYF.

The rearrangement links TRBV2 to TRBJ1-5, with 10 bases identical to TRBD1. The germline V gene encodes CDR1 SNHLY and CDR2 FYNNEI. The CDR3 totals 13 residues. J was trimmed by 7 bases and V by 5 bases; bases with no gene match: 2. The CDR3 protein is CASSTTGGQPQHF. CDR3 nucleotides: TGTGCCAGCAGTACGACAGGGGGCCAGCCCCAGCATTTT.

This sequence joins TRBV24-1 and TRBJ2-3; TRBD2 might be the D (6 bases). The CDR3 contains 15 residues. CDR1 and CDR2 (germline): KGHDR, SFDVKD. V was shortened by 1 base and J by 5 bases, with 12 bases between the two germline ends. CDR3 amino acids: CATSDFPQGGDTQYF. In nucleotides, the CDR3 is TGTGCCACCAGTGATTTCCCCCAGGGAGGAGATACGCAGTATTTT.

J is TRBJ2-1 and V is TRBV7-3; D is unresolved. From germline, CDR1 is SGHTA and CDR2 FQGTGA. The CDR3 totals 16 residues. Trimming cost V 5 bases and J 4 bases, with 18 bases left between them. The CDR3 loop is CASSPSLIRSYNEQFF. CDR3 sequence (DNA): TGTGCCAGCAGCCCCTCGTTAATACGGAGTTACAATGAGCAGTTCTTC. Using reference TRBV7-3 and TRBJ2-1 for the parts outside the CDR3, the full variable domain is GAGVSQTPSNKVTEKGKYVELRCDPISGHTALYWYRQSLGQGPEFLIYFQGTGAADDSGLPNDRFFAVRPEGSVSTLKIQRTERGDSAVYLCASSPSLIRSYNEQFFGPGTRLTVL.

V and J are TRBV5-5 and TRBJ2-1; weak D call: TRBD1 (7 bases). Trimming removed 4 bases at V and 1 base at J, with 12 bases between. The germline gives CDR1 SGHKS, CDR2 YYEKEE (reference sequence). This CDR3 comprises 15 residues. This chain's CDR3 is CASSRQGGSYNEQFF. The CDR3 DNA sequence: TGTGCCAGCAGCCGACAGGGAGGTTCCTACAATGAGCAGTTCTTC.

The chain combines TRBV4-1 with TRBJ2-7; 9 nucleotides agree with TRBD2. CDR1 MGHRA and CDR2 YSYEKL come from the germline V gene. Trimming cost V 2 bases and J 5 bases; bases outside gene matches: 10. This CDR3 contains 16 residues. CDR3 sequence (DNA): TGCGCCAGCAGCCAATTCGGGGCGGGGGGGCGGAACGAGCAGTACTTC. Translating gives CASSQFGAGGRNEQYF.

This rearrangement joins TRBV12-3 or TRBV12-4 to TRBJ1-6; a weak D match, TRBD1 (5 bases). This CDR3 is 13 amino acids long. Trimming took 8 bases from V and 9 from J, leaving 14 bases between them. CDR3 DNA sequence: TGTGCCAGCCGGGCAGGGTCCTTTTCACCCCTCCACTTT. Translated, it gives CASRAGSFSPLHF.

The chain links TRBV5-8 to TRBJ1-3; 7 positions agree with TRBD1. This CDR3 spans 15 amino acids. V trimming: 5 bases; J trimming: 0 bases; junction bases outside the gene matches: 5. CDR1 and CDR2 from the germline V gene are SGHTS and YDEGEE. In DNA form, the CDR3 reads TGTGCCAGCAGGGGACAGCTACTCTCTGGAAACACCATATATTTT. Translating gives CASRGQLLSGNTIYF.

The chain combines TRBV7-2 with TRBJ2-7, with D possibly matching TRBD1 (6 bases). Germline V gene sequence: CDR1 SGHTA, CDR2 FQGNSA. The CDR3 loop spans 17 amino acids. Trimming removed 1 base from V and 0 bases from J, with 16 bases in between. CDR3: CASSLVFGDRTSYEQYF. CDR3 DNA sequence: TGTGCCAGCAGCTTAGTATTCGGCGACAGGACCTCCTACGAGCAGTACTTC.

The rearrangement uses TRBV7-3 and TRBJ1-3; no clear D. The V gene's germline CDR1 is SGHTA and CDR2 FQGTGA. The V and J ends lost 4 bases and 0 bases respectively, with 22 bases between them. The CDR3 totals 19 residues. The CDR3 reads CASSYNIILGAFSGNTIYF. The CDR3 nucleotides read TGTGCCAGCAGCTATAACATCATCCTCGGAGCCTTCTCTGGAAACACCATATATTTT.

This chain joins TRBV7-6 and TRBJ1-6; 9 positions agree with TRBD1. J gave up 13 bases and V 5 bases, and 9 bases lay outside the gene matches. Per the germline V gene, CDR1 is SGHVS and CDR2 is FNYEAQ. The CDR3 runs 14 residues. CDR3 sequence (DNA): TGTGCCAGCAGCCAGAGAGGGACAGGGAGCCCCCTCCACTTT. This sequence encodes CASSQRGTGSPLHF.

This clone was observed a handful of times. The rearrangement joins TRBV4-1 to TRBJ2-2; possibly TRBD2 for D (5 bases). The CDR3 is made up of 16 amino acids. CDR1 and CDR2 (germline): MGHRA, YSYEKL. Trimming cost V 4 bases and J 3 bases, with 15 bases left between them. The CDR3 DNA follows: TGCGCCAGCAGCCGTTCGAGGGCGCCGGACACCGGGGAGCTGTTTTTT. This codes for CASSRSRAPDTGELFF.

This chain connects TRBV6-5 to TRBJ1-2, with 9 bases that match TRBD1. The CDR3 length is 15 residues. CDR1 MNHEY and CDR2 SVGAGI come from the germline V gene. The V segment lost 2 bases and the J segment 4 bases; nucleotides outside the gene matches: 5. CDR3 nucleotide sequence: TGTGCCAGCAGTTACAAGGGACAGGGCCTCTATGGCTACACCTTC. Translating gives CASSYKGQGLYGYTF.

V gene TRBV11-2 combines with J gene TRBJ2-7; the D gene is possibly TRBD1 (6 bases). Germline assignment: CDR1 SGHAT and CDR2 FQNNGV. V was trimmed by 0 bases and J by 4 bases, leaving 13 bases between them. CDR3 size: 15 residues. CDR3 region: CASSLEQGNIYEQYF. CDR3 sequence (DNA): TGTGCCAGCAGCTTAGAGCAGGGGAATATTTACGAGCAGTACTTC.

V gene TRBV19 combines with J gene TRBJ1-5, with 9 nucleotides matching TRBD1. Looked up from germline, CDR1 is LNHDA and CDR2 is SQIVND (reference sequence). The CDR3 contains 13 residues. V lost 6 bases, J lost 7 bases, and 4 bases stayed unmatched. CDR3 nucleotides: TGTGCCAGTAGCGACAGGGGGAGCCAGCCCCAGCATTTT. Translation: CASSDRGSQPQHF.

This sequence joins TRBV18 and TRBJ2-2; D is unclear. CDR3 length: 15 amino acids. CDR1 KGHSH and CDR2 LQKENI come from the germline V gene. Deletions cut 3 bases from V and 2 bases from J, with 10 bases between. CDR3 coding DNA: TGTGCCAGCTCACCTGAAATCACTAACACCGGGGAGCTGTTTTTT. Translated, it gives CASSPEITNTGELFF. Looking up the rest from reference TRBV18 and TRBJ2-2 gives the full variable domain: NAGVMQNPRHLVRRRGQEARLRCSPMKGHSHVYWYRQLPEEGLKFMVYLQKENIIDESGMPKERFSAEFPKEGPSILRIQQVVRGDSAAYFCASSPEITNTGELFFGEGSRLTVL.

The chain links TRBV6-2 or TRBV6-3 to TRBJ1-1, with D uncertain. The CDR3 has 14 amino acids. The germline V gene has CDR1 MNHEY and CDR2 SVGEGT. The ends were cut back, 2 bases at V and 0 bases at J, with 7 bases in the middle. The CDR3 nucleotides read TGTGCCAGCAGTTACCCAACAGTGAACACTGAAGCTTTCTTT. Protein product: CASSYPTVNTEAFF.

The chain joins TRBV7-2 to TRBJ1-2; 7 nucleotides align to TRBD1. The CDR3 length is 15 residues. The germline CDR1 and CDR2 sequences are SGHTA and FQGNSA. The trim removed 3 bases at V and 4 bases at J, leaving 8 bases unmatched. CDR3: CASSFRTGEPYGYTF. CDR3 coding DNA: TGTGCCAGCAGCTTCAGGACAGGAGAACCCTATGGCTACACCTTC.

This sequence joins TRBV6-5 and TRBJ1-2, with 10 bases lining up with TRBD1. CDR1 is MNHEY, CDR2 SVGAGI, per germline. This CDR3 has 14 amino acids. Unmatched junction bases numbered 5, after V lost 6 bases and J lost 4 bases. The CDR3 protein is CASSAGTGVYGYTF. CDR3 coding DNA: TGTGCCAGCAGCGCCGGGACAGGGGTCTATGGCTACACCTTC.

The CDR3 sequence is CASSSKTGSNYGYTF. The CDR3 DNA reads TGCGCCAGCAGCTCGAAGACAGGGTCGAACTATGGCTACACCTTC. The J gene is TRBJ1-2, the V gene TRBV5-1; 7 bases map to TRBD1. The V segment lost 3 bases and the J segment 2 bases; nucleotides outside the gene matches: 7. The CDR3 consists of 15 residues. CDR1 is SGHRS and CDR2 is YFSETQ in the germline V gene.